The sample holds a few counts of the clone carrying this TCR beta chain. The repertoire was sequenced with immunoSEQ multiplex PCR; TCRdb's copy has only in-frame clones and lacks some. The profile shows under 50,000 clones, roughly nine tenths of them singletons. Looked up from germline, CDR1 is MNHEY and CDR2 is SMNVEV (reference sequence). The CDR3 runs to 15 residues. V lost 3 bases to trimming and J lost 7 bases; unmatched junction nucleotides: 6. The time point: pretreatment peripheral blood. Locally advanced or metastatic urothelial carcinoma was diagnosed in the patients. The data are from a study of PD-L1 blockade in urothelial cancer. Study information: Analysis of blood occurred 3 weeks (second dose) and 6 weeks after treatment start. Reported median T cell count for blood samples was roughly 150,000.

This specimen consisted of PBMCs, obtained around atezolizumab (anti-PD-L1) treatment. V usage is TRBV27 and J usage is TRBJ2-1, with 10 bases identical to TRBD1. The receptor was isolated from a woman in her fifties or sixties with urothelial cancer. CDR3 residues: CASSFRQGARNEQFF. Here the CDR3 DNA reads TGTGCCAGCAGTTTTCGACAGGGGGCGAGGAATGAGCAGTTCTTC.